A single sample gave rise to the 15 T cell receptor beta chains below, sequenced in a study of human T cells and chemical hapten exposure. Time point of the sample: patch test 2, 6 weeks after DPC sensitization. Regarding treatment: therapeutic diphenylcyclopropenone sensitization with weekly scalp DPC. TCRdb fed the RACE reads into MiXCR, producing one record per CDR3 protein. Among about 84,000 distinct CDR3 sequences, 10% were seen once, and the ten largest hold 5%. Sequences were derived from whole blood, sampled in connection with sensitization to the hapten diphenylcyclopropenone (DPC). The receptors were gathered from a woman aged 50 to 65 with alopecia areata. Some clones in this sample may be carry-over from other donors' samples.

In its sample, this clonotype was seen many times. The chain combines TRBV10-2 with TRBJ2-2; D is perhaps TRBD1 (6 bases). CDR1 and CDR2 from the germline V gene are WSHSY and SAAADI. This CDR3 has 16 amino acids. Trimming shortened V by 5 bases and J by 2 bases, and 15 bases separated the two germline ends. CDR3 DNA sequence: TGCGCCAGCAGTCCCCCGGACAGTGAAAACACCGGGGAGCTGTTTTTT. Translated, it gives CASSPPDSENTGELFF.

The V and J genes are TRBV1 and TRBJ2-1; the table's D gene call, TRBD2, was not cross checked with the DNA. TRBV1 is marked as a pseudogene. This CDR3 contains 17 residues. CDR3 residues: CTSSLLRAGTEYNEQFF. The CDR3 DNA reads as TGCACCAGCAGCCTCCTCCGCGCGGGTACAGAATACAATGAGCAGTTCTTC.

This clonotype was seen only a few times. The CDR3 region is CASSPGDRARKAFF. The CDR3 nucleotides read TGTGCCAGCAGCCCAGGAGACAGGGCGAGGAAAGCTTTCTTT. This chain joins TRBV7-2 and TRBJ1-1, with 7 bases aligning to TRBD1. V shed 5 bases and J 9 bases; nucleotides not matched to a gene: 12. The CDR3 loop spans 14 amino acids. Germline-derived CDR1 and CDR2 are SGHTA and FQGNSA. Looking up the rest from reference TRBV7-2 and TRBJ1-1 gives the full variable domain: GAGVSQSPSNKVTEKGKDVELRCDPISGHTALYWYRQSLGQGLEFLIYFQGNSAPDKSGLPSDRFSAERTGGSVSTLTIQRTQQEDSAVYLCASSPGDRARKAFFGQGTRLTVV.

This clonotype was observed at least ten times. The chain links TRBV4-3 to TRBJ2-1; 7 bases align to TRBD1. The germline V gene encodes CDR1 LGHNA and CDR2 YSLEER. The CDR3 extends over 14 amino acids. Trimming took 2 bases from V and 9 from J; bases not matched to a gene: 7. The DNA for the CDR3 is TGCGCCAGCAGCCAACAACAGGGGATTAGTGAGCAGTTCTTC. This sequence encodes CASSQQQGISEQFF.

This clonotype was seen at least ten times. V gene TRBV15 combines with J gene TRBJ2-4; D may correspond to TRBD1 or TRBD2 (5 bases each). CDR1 is LNHNV and CDR2 is YYDKDF in the germline V gene (reference sequence). The V gene lost 2 bases and the J gene lost 4 bases, with 15 bases spanning the gap. This CDR3 contains 16 residues. CDR3 sequence: CATSRRGPGNKNIQYF. The CDR3 DNA follows: TGTGCCACCAGCAGAAGGGGCCCGGGGAATAAAAACATTCAGTACTTC.

The gene calls are TRBV7-2 and TRBJ1-6; 7 nucleotides align to TRBD1. Germline V CDR1 and CDR2: SGHTA, FQGNSA. The CDR3 loop spans 14 amino acids. Losses at the gene ends were 0 bases for V and 14 bases for J; bases not matched to a gene: 7. The CDR3 loop is CASSLAPQGSSLHF. CDR3 nucleotide sequence: TGTGCCAGCAGCTTAGCGCCACAGGGGTCATCCCTCCACTTT.

In this sample, this clonotype turned up many times. The chain links TRBV7-9 to TRBJ1-1; weak D call: TRBD1 (6 bases). The V and J ends lost 7 bases and 1 base respectively, with 13 bases between them. The CDR3 has 14 amino acids. Germline V gene data show CDR1 as SEHNR and CDR2 as FQNEAQ (reference sequence). Written as DNA, the CDR3 is TGTGCCAGCACTCCACAGGGCTGGAACACTGAAGCTTTCTTT. Amino acid sequence: CASTPQGWNTEAFF.

The gene calls are TRBV9 and TRBJ1-1; D is undetermined. V was pared by 3 bases and J by 6 bases, with 9 bases between. In germline, CDR1 is SGDLS, CDR2 YYNGEE. The CDR3 spans 12 residues. DNA of the CDR3: TGTGCCAGCAGCGGAAGCACGGCTGAAGCTTTCTTT. This encodes CASSGSTAEAFF.

This clonotype was picked up many times. V gene TRBV6-1 combines with J gene TRBJ2-2; no clear D. The length of the CDR3 is 14 residues. The germline V and J ends were trimmed by 2 bases and 9 bases, with 13 bases remaining between them. Germline V gives CDR1 MNHNS, CDR2 SASEGT. Here the CDR3 reads CASSELGQAWELFF. In DNA form, the CDR3 reads TGTGCCAGCAGTGAATTGGGTCAGGCGTGGGAGCTGTTTTTT.

The chain uses TRBV20-1 and TRBJ2-1; 11 bases are shared with TRBD1. Germline loops: CDR1 DFQATT, CDR2 SNEGSKA (reference sequence). CDR3 size: 15 residues. V shed 2 bases, J shed 4 bases, and the junction held 4 bases outside the gene matches. CDR3: CSARTGTGGYNEQFF. DNA of the CDR3: TGCAGTGCTAGAACAGGGACAGGGGGATACAATGAGCAGTTCTTC.

The chain uses TRBV19 and TRBJ2-3; 9 bases agree with TRBD2. This CDR3 comprises 17 residues. CDR1 and CDR2 from the germline V gene are LNHDA and SQIVND (reference sequence). With 6 bases clipped from V and 5 bases from J, the junction kept 15 bases outside the gene matches. The CDR3 is CASRGGSGSRIGDTQYF. In nucleotides, the CDR3 is TGTGCCAGTAGAGGAGGTAGCGGGAGTAGGATTGGAGATACGCAGTATTTT.

The chain is built from TRBV5-5 and TRBJ1-1; no reliable D call. In germline, CDR1 is SGHKS, CDR2 YYEKEE (reference sequence). V shed 0 bases and J shed 0 bases, with 9 bases lying between them. CDR3 length equals 15 residues. The CDR3 reads CASSLAARLNTEAFF. The CDR3 DNA follows: TGTGCCAGCAGCTTGGCTGCCAGATTGAACACTGAAGCTTTCTTT. Full variable domain (remainder filled in from reference TRBV5-5 and TRBJ1-1): DAGVTQSPTHLIKTRGQQVTLRCSPISGHKSVSWYQQVLGQGPQFIFQYYEKEERGRGNFPDRFSARQFPNYSSELNVNALLLGDSALYLCASSLAARLNTEAFFGQGTRLTVV.

This chain joins TRBV10-3 and TRBJ2-3; D remains unclear. V was pared by 2 bases and J by 7 bases, with 4 bases between. The length of the CDR3 is 11 residues. The germline V gene has CDR1 ENHRY and CDR2 SYGVKD. The CDR3 spells CAISERYTQYF. The DNA of the CDR3 is TGTGCCATCAGTGAGAGGTATACGCAGTATTTT.

The chain recombines TRBV29-1 with TRBJ2-5, with D possibly being TRBD1 (5 bases). The germline CDR1 and CDR2 sequences are SQVTM and ANQGSEA. The CDR3 spans 11 residues. The germline V and J ends were trimmed by 7 bases and 5 bases, with 11 bases remaining between them. The CDR3 sequence is CSAGILETQYF. CDR3 coding DNA: TGCAGCGCAGGGATTCTGGAGACCCAGTACTTC.

The genes are TRBV3-1 and TRBJ2-3, with TRBD1 matching 10 bases. This CDR3 comprises 17 residues. The germline V gene has CDR1 LGHDT and CDR2 YNNKEL (reference sequence). V gave up 4 bases and J gave up 3 bases; unmatched junction bases: 10. For the CDR3, the DNA is TGTGCCAGCAGCCCTATCGACAGGGGGCAGACTACAGATACGCAGTATTTT. This codes for CASSPIDRGQTTDTQYF.